The rows below give T cell receptor beta chains drawn from one sample of a study of cytomegalovirus exposure and HLA in healthy donors. TCRdb's table, derived via immunoSEQ multiplex PCR, lists solely in-frame clones and lacks some. The sample lists some 98,000 clones; around 77% were seen once. Sequencing used PBMCs. These TCRs come from a female donor in good health and CMV-seronegative. Each CDR3 is given with its conserved first and last residue. D genes are given only for firm matches. The size entry is marked missing in some rows and otherwise reads once, few, many or a size class.

v_call: TRBV12-5; j_call: TRBJ1-4; d_call: NA; clone_size: NA; cdr3_aa: CASGLDRVSRSRDEKLFF; cdr3_nt: TGTGCTAGTGGTTTGGACAGGGTTTCAAGGAGTCGCGATGAAAAACTGTTTTTT
v_call: TRBV27; j_call: TRBJ1-2; d_call: NA; clone_size: NA; cdr3_aa: CASSPTGYGYTF; cdr3_nt: TGTGCCAGCAGTCCGACAGGTTATGGCTACACCTTC
v_call: TRBV6-5; j_call: TRBJ2-1; d_call: NA; clone_size: few; cdr3_aa: CASSTSNEQFF; cdr3_nt: TGTGCCAGCAGTACCAGTAATGAGCAGTTCTTC
v_call: TRBV7-6; j_call: TRBJ2-1; d_call: TRBD2; clone_size: NA; cdr3_aa: CASSLVWGVSSGTNEQFF; cdr3_nt: TGTGCCAGCAGCTTAGTTTGGGGTGTATCTAGCGGGACAAATGAGCAGTTCTTC
v_call: TRBV6-4; j_call: TRBJ2-3; d_call: NA; clone_size: NA; cdr3_aa: CASSDIGGAGTDTQYF; cdr3_nt: TGTGCCAGCAGTGACATAGGCGGGGCGGGCACAGATACGCAGTATTTT
v_call: TRBV6-5; j_call: TRBJ2-7; d_call: NA; clone_size: NA; cdr3_aa: CASSYSKREQYF; cdr3_nt: TGTGCCAGCAGTTACTCGAAGCGTGAGCAGTACTTC
v_call: TRBV11-3; j_call: TRBJ2-1; d_call: TRBD2; clone_size: NA; cdr3_aa: CASSFGLAENNEQFF; cdr3_nt: TGTGCCAGCAGCTTCGGGCTAGCGGAGAACAATGAGCAGTTCTTC
v_call: TRBV5-1; j_call: TRBJ2-7; d_call: TRBD1; clone_size: NA; cdr3_aa: CASSVPGQGGEQYF; cdr3_nt: TGCGCCAGCAGCGTGCCGGGACAGGGGGGCGAGCAGTACTTC
v_call: TRBV6-7; j_call: TRBJ1-6; d_call: NA; clone_size: NA; cdr3_aa: CASSFGVMASPLHF; cdr3_nt: TGTGCCAGCAGTTTCGGAGTCATGGCCTCACCCCTCCACTTT
v_call: TRBV6-1; j_call: TRBJ1-1; d_call: NA; clone_size: NA; cdr3_aa: CASRVGQLYTEAFF; cdr3_nt: TGTGCCAGCAGGGTCGGACAGCTGTATACTGAAGCTTTCTTT
v_call: TRBV29-1; j_call: TRBJ1-3; d_call: TRBD1; clone_size: NA; cdr3_aa: CSVWTGGRNTIYF; cdr3_nt: TGCAGCGTATGGACAGGGGGAAGAAACACCATATATTTT
v_call: TRBV2; j_call: TRBJ1-6; d_call: TRBD1; clone_size: NA; cdr3_aa: CASSRTGTGDNSPLHF; cdr3_nt: TGTGCCAGCAGTCGGACAGGGACAGGGGATAATTCACCCCTCCACTTT
v_call: TRBV29-1; j_call: TRBJ1-4; d_call: TRBD1; clone_size: NA; cdr3_aa: CSVGRDRDVGANEKLFF; cdr3_nt: TGCAGCGTTGGGCGGGACAGGGACGTTGGGGCTAATGAAAAACTGTTTTTT
v_call: TRBV7-7; j_call: TRBJ2-7; d_call: NA; clone_size: NA; cdr3_aa: CANRTRSVFYEQYF; cdr3_nt: TGTGCCAATAGGACAAGGTCTGTTTTTTACGAGCAGTACTTC
v_call: TRBV7-2; j_call: TRBJ1-4; d_call: NA; clone_size: NA; cdr3_aa: CASSLGRGNEKLFF; cdr3_nt: TGTGCCAGCAGCTTAGGAAGGGGAAATGAAAAACTGTTTTTT
v_call: TRBV11-2; j_call: TRBJ1-5; d_call: TRBD1; clone_size: NA; cdr3_aa: CASSLGRTGNQPQHF; cdr3_nt: TGTGCCAGCAGCTTAGGCAGGACAGGGAATCAGCCCCAGCATTTT
v_call: TRBV4-2; j_call: TRBJ2-2; d_call: TRBD2; clone_size: NA; cdr3_aa: CASSQASGGNTGELFF; cdr3_nt: TGTGCCAGCAGCCAAGCTAGCGGGGGGAACACCGGGGAGCTGTTTTTT
v_call: TRBV28; j_call: TRBJ1-1; d_call: TRBD1; clone_size: NA; cdr3_aa: CASRVTGVTEAFF; cdr3_nt: TGTGCCAGCAGGGTAACAGGGGTCACTGAAGCTTTCTTT
v_call: TRBV11-2; j_call: TRBJ1-4; d_call: TRBD1; clone_size: NA; cdr3_aa: CASSSLRTGTNEKLFF; cdr3_nt: TGTGCCAGCAGCTCCCTCCGGACAGGGACTAATGAAAAACTGTTTTTT
v_call: TRBV5-1; j_call: TRBJ2-3; d_call: TRBD2; clone_size: few; cdr3_aa: CASSPGLANGPDTQYF; cdr3_nt: TGCGCCAGCAGCCCAGGACTAGCGAATGGTCCAGATACGCAGTATTTT
v_call: TRBV7-2; j_call: TRBJ2-7; d_call: TRBD2; clone_size: NA; cdr3_aa: CASSLLVTSGSYEQYF; cdr3_nt: TGTGCCAGCAGCTTACTTGTCACTAGCGGGAGTTACGAGCAGTACTTC
v_call: TRBV6-5; j_call: TRBJ2-1; d_call: NA; clone_size: NA; cdr3_aa: CASSSRGGSAYNEQFF; cdr3_nt: TGTGCCAGCAGTTCCCGGGGTGGGTCAGCCTACAATGAGCAGTTCTTC
v_call: TRBV27; j_call: TRBJ2-7; d_call: NA; clone_size: NA; cdr3_aa: CASSFKISSYEQYF; cdr3_nt: TGTGCCAGCAGTTTCAAGATTAGCTCCTACGAGCAGTACTTC
v_call: TRBV5-1; j_call: TRBJ1-1; d_call: NA; clone_size: NA; cdr3_aa: CASVKGAANTEAFF; cdr3_nt: TGCGCCAGCGTCAAAGGGGCAGCGAACACTGAAGCTTTCTTT
v_call: TRBV9; j_call: TRBJ2-1; d_call: TRBD1; clone_size: few; cdr3_aa: CASSFRQGLYNEQFF; cdr3_nt: TGTGCCAGCAGCTTCAGACAGGGGTTGTACAATGAGCAGTTCTTC
v_call: TRBV9; j_call: TRBJ2-1; d_call: TRBD2; clone_size: NA; cdr3_aa: CASSGGTRESNEQFF; cdr3_nt: TGTGCCAGCAGCGGCGGGACTAGGGAATCCAATGAGCAGTTCTTC
v_call: TRBV10-2; j_call: TRBJ2-1; d_call: TRBD2; clone_size: NA; cdr3_aa: CASSRGTSGTVYNEQFF; cdr3_nt: TGCGCCAGCAGTCGCGGGACTAGCGGGACCGTTTACAATGAGCAGTTCTTC
v_call: TRBV7-9; j_call: TRBJ1-4; d_call: TRBD1; clone_size: NA; cdr3_aa: CSSSATGTGDEKLFF; cdr3_nt: TGTTCCAGCAGCGCCACCGGGACAGGGGATGAAAAACTGTTTTTT
v_call: TRBV5-1; j_call: TRBJ1-6; d_call: TRBD1; clone_size: NA; cdr3_aa: CASSQGQGSSPLHF; cdr3_nt: TGCGCCAGCAGCCAGGGACAGGGTTCTTCACCCCTCCACTTT
v_call: TRBV30; j_call: TRBJ2-3; d_call: TRBD1; clone_size: few; cdr3_aa: CAWSEDRGLDTQYF; cdr3_nt: TGTGCCTGGAGTGAGGACAGGGGACTAGATACGCAGTATTTT
v_call: TRBV6-4; j_call: TRBJ2-5; d_call: TRBD1; clone_size: NA; cdr3_aa: CASSNGQGWTQYF; cdr3_nt: TGTGCCAGCAGTAACGGACAGGGGTGGACCCAGTACTTC
v_call: TRBV7-9; j_call: TRBJ2-1; d_call: NA; clone_size: once; cdr3_aa: CASSLTGRGQFF; cdr3_nt: TGTGCCAGCAGCTTAACAGGGAGGGGGCAGTTCTTC